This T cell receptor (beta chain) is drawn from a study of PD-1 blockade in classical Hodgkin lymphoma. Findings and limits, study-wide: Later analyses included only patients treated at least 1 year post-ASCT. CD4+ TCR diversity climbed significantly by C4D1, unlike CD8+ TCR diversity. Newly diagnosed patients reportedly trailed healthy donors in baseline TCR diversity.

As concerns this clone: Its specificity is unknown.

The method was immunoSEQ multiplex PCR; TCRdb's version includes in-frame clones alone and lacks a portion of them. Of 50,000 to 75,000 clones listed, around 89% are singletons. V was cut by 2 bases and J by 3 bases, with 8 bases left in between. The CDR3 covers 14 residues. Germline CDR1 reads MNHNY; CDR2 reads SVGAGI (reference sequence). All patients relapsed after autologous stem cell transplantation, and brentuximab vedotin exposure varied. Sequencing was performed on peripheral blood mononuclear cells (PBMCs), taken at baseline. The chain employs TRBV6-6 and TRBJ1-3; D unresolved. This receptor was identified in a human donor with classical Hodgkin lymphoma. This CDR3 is CASSYEGGGNTIYF. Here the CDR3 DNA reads TGTGCCAGCAGTTACGAGGGAGGTGGAAACACCATATATTTT.